Following are 14 T cell receptor beta chains from one sample sequenced in a study of post-analysis software for immune sequencing data. Study-wide results and limits: TRBV segments more frequent in patients than in controls numbered roughly five and included TRBV5-6, TRBV5-1 and TRBV20-1.

Antigen specificity for these receptors is unknown. Libraries were made from TCR beta cDNA, and they carried unique molecular identifiers. A single record per CDR3 protein comes from TCRdb applying MiXCR to the PCR reads. In the table there are 170,000 or so distinct CDR3 sequences, about 32% of which are singletons. Sequencing input: blood. The source is a girl between 5 and 17 years old with multiple sclerosis.

The sample holds many counts of this clonotype. The chain combines TRBV20-1 with TRBJ1-4, with 10 nucleotides matching TRBD1. CDR1 DFQATT and CDR2 SNEGSKA come from the germline V gene (reference sequence). Trimming cost V 5 bases and J 7 bases; bases outside gene matches: 4. This CDR3 contains 13 residues. This CDR3 is CSARQGAVEKLFF. The CDR3 DNA sequence: TGCAGTGCTCGACAGGGGGCCGTTGAAAAACTGTTTTTT.

The chain is built from TRBV7-3 and TRBJ2-5, with 8 bases lining up with TRBD1. V dropped 5 bases and J dropped 2; count of bases not matched to a gene: 7. Per the germline V gene, CDR1 is SGHTA and CDR2 is FQGTGA. CDR3 length: 15 residues. CDR3 region: CASSLAGTGQETQYF. In DNA, the CDR3 is TGTGCCAGCAGCCTAGCAGGGACAGGTCAAGAGACCCAGTACTTC.

This clonotype was picked up a small number of times. The chain carries TRBV7-9 and TRBJ2-7, with 7 bases matching TRBD1. The V gene's germline CDR1 is SEHNR and CDR2 FQNEAQ (reference sequence). With 5 bases clipped from V and 3 bases from J, the junction kept 7 bases outside the gene matches. This CDR3 contains 14 residues. For the CDR3, the DNA is TGTGCCAGCAGCCAACGACAGGGCCTCTACGAGCAGTACTTC. Residues: CASSQRQGLYEQYF.

This clonotype was counted only a few times. In DNA, the CDR3 is TGCAGTGCTACTCAGCGGGACCTGGGGGAGACCCAGTACTTC. Its translation is CSATQRDLGETQYF. The chain combines TRBV20-1 with TRBJ2-5; TRBD2 aligns across 7 bases. CDR3 size: 14 residues. The germline V gene has CDR1 DFQATT and CDR2 SNEGSKA (reference sequence). V lost 4 bases and J lost 5; bases outside the gene matches: 10.

This clonotype was observed many times. The rearrangement links TRBV6-5 to TRBJ1-2; 7 positions agree with TRBD1. Germline assignment: CDR1 MNHEY and CDR2 SVGAGI. The ends lost 5 bases at V and 4 bases at J; junction bases unmatched: 7. This CDR3 is 14 amino acids long. The CDR3 sequence is CASSEQGLAYGYTF. The CDR3 DNA follows: TGTGCCAGCAGTGAACAGGGGTTAGCCTATGGCTACACCTTC.

About this clonotype itself: A much larger clonotype is one base distant, so this may be a read error. The chain links TRBV28 to TRBJ2-7; TRBD1 agrees at 9 bases. CDR3 size: 13 residues. The germline gives CDR1 MDHEN, CDR2 SYDVKM. Trimming cost V 5 bases and J 6 bases; bases outside gene matches: 5. CDR3: CASSVNRGREQYF. DNA for the CDR3: TGTGCCAGCAGTGTCAACAGGGGGCGCGAGCAGTACTTC.

Concerning this clonotype: A much bigger clone sits one base away, suggesting this may be a read error. This chain connects TRBV7-3 to TRBJ2-1, with 10 bases that match TRBD2. The CDR3 runs 17 residues. J gave up 4 bases and V 5 bases, and 11 bases lay outside the gene matches. Germline lookup yields CDR1 SGHTA and CDR2 FQGTGA. This CDR3 is CASSASGPAGGYNEQFF. CDR3 coding DNA: TGTGCCAGCAGCGCCTCGGGACCAGCGGGAGGGTACAATGAGCAGTTCTTC.

V is TRBV27 and J is TRBJ2-2; 7 bases align to TRBD1. V was pared by 7 bases and J by 1 base, with 3 bases of the junction left unmatched. The CDR3 has 14 amino acids. From germline, CDR1 is MNHEY and CDR2 SMNVEV (reference sequence). The CDR3, as DNA: TGTGCCAGCAAAGGGACAGTGAACACCGGGGAGCTGTTTTTT. As protein: CASKGTVNTGELFF.

This chain joins TRBV2 and TRBJ1-1, with TRBD1 identical over 9 bases. The junction had 9 bases not matched to a gene; V was cut back by 4 bases and J by 6 bases. Looked up from germline, CDR1 is SNHLY and CDR2 is FYNNEI. The CDR3 has 15 amino acids. CDR3 in amino acids: CASSGVTGGRAEAFF. The CDR3 DNA reads as TGTGCCAGCAGTGGAGTGACAGGGGGAAGGGCTGAAGCTTTCTTT.

As for this clonotype: A read error may account for a junction end that differs from germline. The rearrangement links TRBV7-9 to TRBJ2-4; D is uncertain. From germline, CDR1 is SEHNR and CDR2 FQNEAQ (reference sequence). CDR3 length: 12 amino acids. The CDR3 here is CASSLGRDEQDF. In DNA, the CDR3 is TGTGCCAGCAGCTTAGGCAGAGATGAGCAGGACTTC. Based on the CDR3 plus reference TRBV7-9 and TRBJ2-4, the full variable domain is DTGVSQNPRHKITKRGQNVTFRCDPISEHNRLYWYRQTLGQGPEFLTYFQNEAQLEKSRLLSDRFSAERPKGSFSTLEIQRTEQGDSAMYLCASSLGRDEQDFGAGTRLSVL.

This clonotype has a count of ten or more. The chain links TRBV5-1 to TRBJ1-2; possibly TRBD1 for D (5 bases). With 4 bases removed from V and 2 bases from J, the gap between germline ends came to 18 bases. This CDR3 has 16 amino acids. CDR1 is SGHRS and CDR2 is YFSETQ in the germline V gene. The CDR3 DNA follows: TGCGCCAGCAGCCATACCCGGGGGGTCCTGAACTATGGCTACACCTTC. Translation: CASSHTRGVLNYGYTF.

This clonotype was detected many times. The rearrangement uses TRBV7-9 and TRBJ2-3; 12 bases align to TRBD2. J gave up 5 bases and V 4 bases, and 10 bases lay outside the gene matches. Germline V lookup: CDR1 SEHNR, CDR2 FQNEAQ (reference sequence). The length of the CDR3 is 17 residues. This chain's CDR3 is CASSSRGLAGGRDTQYF. The CDR3 DNA sequence: TGTGCCAGCAGCTCCCGCGGGCTAGCGGGAGGGAGAGATACGCAGTATTTT.

This clonotype was observed at least ten times. V usage is TRBV12-3 or TRBV12-4 and J usage is TRBJ1-2; TRBD1 might be the D (5 bases). The CDR3 totals 13 residues. With 3 bases removed from V and 4 bases from J, the gap between germline ends came to 9 bases. The CDR3 loop reads CASSLGGTYGYTF. The CDR3 coding sequence is TGTGCCAGCAGTTTGGGAGGGACCTATGGCTACACCTTC.

The chain is built from TRBV3-1 and TRBJ2-4; 11 bases are shared with TRBD2. The ends lost 4 bases at V and 0 bases at J; junction bases unmatched: 2. Germline CDR1 is LGHDT and CDR2 is YNNKEL (reference sequence). The CDR3 spans 16 residues. CDR3 region: CASSRLAGLAKNIQYF. The CDR3 DNA follows: TGTGCCAGCAGCCGACTAGCGGGATTAGCCAAAAACATTCAGTACTTC.